This T cell receptor (beta chain) was profiled in a study of T-cell memory formation after mild COVID-19. Study at large: TCR clusters mostly belonged to single donors. Study outcomes and limitations: For contracting clones, CD4+ ones sat mainly in CM and EM, CD8+ in EMRA. Day 15 to 85 contracting clones showed balanced CD4/CD8; day 15 to 37 expanders favored CD4+.

In germline, CDR1 is SGHRS, CDR2 YFSETQ. Unmatched junction bases numbered 4, after V lost 2 bases and J lost 5 bases. The length of the CDR3 is 15 residues. The TCR alpha and TCR beta cDNA libraries, bearing sample barcodes and UMIs, were generated by 5'RACE using constant-segment primers. Using its own MiXCR run on the 5' RACE reads, TCRdb lists one record per CDR3 protein. The table records about 360,000 distinct CDR3 sequences, over 13% of them present only once. The sample holds a few counts of this clonotype. The antigen remains unidentified. The sequencing sample was made of PBMCs or a T cell subset sorted from them (not recorded which). The rearrangement joins TRBV5-1 to TRBJ2-2; 9 nucleotides match TRBD2. This clonotype was obtained from a man between 18 and 29 years old who had mild COVID-19 (a few samples of this study predate the infection). Cell type and time point are not known. The CDR3 protein is CASSFSGGPTGELFF. In DNA form, the CDR3 reads TGCGCCAGCAGCTTCAGCGGGGGGCCGACCGGGGAGCTGTTTTTT.